The text below deals with one T cell receptor (beta chain). As originally analysed: Researchers report that nucleated cell counts were estimated from reference gene primer amplification. The method was immunoSEQ multiplex PCR; TCRdb's version includes in-frame clones alone and lacks a portion of them. V and J calls and clone size are copied from that table; D and trimming were computed from the DNA. Of some 40,000 clones in the sample, about 81% were seen once. This entry comes from a study of blood T cell repertoires in COVID-19. Turning to the study itself: Whether acute or convalescent, the COVID-19 samples came from the United States, Italy and Spain. In each case, the material was cDNA or gDNA derived from T cells, B-cell-depleted T cells, or PBMCs.

Germline V gene data show CDR1 as MNHEY and CDR2 as SMNVEV (reference sequence). The trim removed 4 bases at V and 5 bases at J, leaving 21 bases unmatched. This CDR3 comprises 20 residues. Material: peripheral blood. This receptor was identified in a human donor in a cohort sampled during active or convalescent COVID-19. The donor label of this sample is uncertain. V gene TRBV27 combines with J gene TRBJ2-2; TRBD2 agrees at 8 bases. The DNA for the CDR3 is TGTGCCAGCAGTTCACGCAGACCAGGGGCTACCGGGACTAGAACCGGGGAGCTGTTTTTT. Translation gives CASSSRRPGATGTRTGELFF.